A single sample gave rise to the 28 T cell receptor beta chains below, sequenced in a study of tumor T cells in aggressive B-cell lymphoma. TCRdb's table, derived via immunoSEQ multiplex PCR, lists solely in-frame clones and lacks some. The sample gives about 11,000 clones, around nine tenths of which show up once; about 2.2% is in the top ten. Sequencing was carried out using tumor tissue. The source is an adult with diffuse large B cell lymphoma.

The V call is TRBV28, the J call TRBJ2-1; 7 bases are a match to TRBD2. J was trimmed by 2 bases and V by 6 bases; bases with no gene match: 10. CDR1 MDHEN and CDR2 SYDVKM come from the germline V gene. The CDR3 is 16 amino acids. Written as DNA, the CDR3 is TGTGCCAGCAGCTCCCAGCGGGGTCGGACCTACAATGAGCAGTTCTTC. This encodes CASSSQRGRTYNEQFF.

V is TRBV5-1 and J is TRBJ2-5; D remains unclear. V gave up 5 bases and J gave up 7 bases, with 9 bases separating them. Per germline, CDR1 SGHRS and CDR2 YFSETQ. The CDR3 loop spans 11 amino acids. CDR3 protein: CASSKGGTQYF. The CDR3 DNA reads TGCGCCAGCAGTAAAGGCGGGACCCAGTACTTC.

The CDR3 bases are TGTGCCAGCAGTTTTCAGACGGGAGAGGAGTTCTTC. Translated: CASSFQTGEEFF. This chain links TRBV28 with TRBJ2-1; D perhaps matches TRBD2 (6 bases). This CDR3 has 12 residues. Germline values: CDR1 MDHEN, CDR2 SYDVKM. V gave up 3 bases and J gave up 14 bases, with 14 bases separating them.

Note on this clone: Compared with germline, one end of the junction differs, possibly owing to a read error. The same CDR3 also results from other DNA sequences found in this sample. V usage is TRBV18 and J usage is TRBJ2-7; 13 bases line up with TRBD2. This CDR3 is 16 amino acids long. The germline CDR1 and CDR2 sequences are KGHSH and LQKENI. The CDR3: CASSSGLAGASYEQYF. The CDR3, as DNA: TGTGCCAGCTCATCCGGACTAGCGGGAGCATCCTACGAGCAATACTTC.

The chain employs TRBV18 and TRBJ1-1, with 7 nucleotides matching TRBD1. CDR1 is KGHSH, CDR2 LQKENI, per germline. V shed 8 bases, J shed 2 bases, and the junction held 8 bases outside the gene matches. CDR3 size: 14 residues. The CDR3 bases are TGTGCCAGCAGTCGGGACAGCGGTAACACTGAAGCTTTCTTT. Translated, it gives CASSRDSGNTEAFF.

The rearrangement joins TRBV29-1 to TRBJ2-5, with 7 bases aligning to TRBD2. CDR3 size: 14 residues. J was trimmed by 5 bases and V by 7 bases; bases with no gene match: 13. Germline values: CDR1 SQVTM, CDR2 ANQGSEA. The CDR3 here is CSGSDSGAGETQYF. The CDR3 DNA reads TGCAGCGGATCCGACAGCGGGGCTGGGGAGACCCAGTACTTC.

The chain uses TRBV28 and TRBJ2-7; D gene ambiguous. The CDR3 consists of 11 residues. V was shortened by 3 bases and J by 9 bases, with 9 bases between the two germline ends. CDR1 and CDR2 (germline): MDHEN, SYDVKM. Written as DNA, the CDR3 is TGTGCCAGCAGTTTCAAACTTCGGCAGTACTTC. Translating it yields CASSFKLRQYF.

This chain uses TRBV7-9 with TRBJ1-1; D perhaps matches TRBD1 (6 bases). Germline CDR1 reads SEHNR; CDR2 reads FQNEAQ (reference sequence). CDR3 length: 13 residues. Trimming pared 10 bases from V and 0 bases from J, leaving 12 bases between. CDR3 sequence: CATTSGVNTEAFF. In DNA, the CDR3 is TGTGCCACGACTTCAGGGGTGAACACTGAAGCTTTCTTT.

The rearrangement uses TRBV29-1 and TRBJ2-7; 9 bases line up with TRBD1. The CDR3 runs to 15 residues. After removal of 7 bases from V and 3 bases from J, the junction contained 13 bases not matched to a gene. CDR1 SQVTM and CDR2 ANQGSEA come from the germline V gene. This chain's CDR3 is CSAGTGIGTLYEQYF. CDR3 nucleotide sequence: TGCAGCGCCGGGACAGGGATTGGGACGCTCTACGAGCAGTACTTC.

This clone appeared once. The chain employs TRBV27 and TRBJ2-2, with no clear D. V was clipped by 0 bases and J by 5 bases, with 13 bases between them. The CDR3 loop spans 16 amino acids. CDR1 is MNHEY, CDR2 SMNVEV, per germline (reference sequence). The CDR3 DNA is TGTGCCAGCAGTTTATCCCCGTCGGGTTTGACCGGGGAGCTGTTTTTT. As protein: CASSLSPSGLTGELFF.

This clone was found a few times. The rearrangement links TRBV16 to TRBJ2-7; D is possibly TRBD1 (5 bases). From germline, CDR1 is KGHSY and CDR2 FQNENV. Trimming took 2 bases from V and 2 from J, leaving 10 bases between them. CDR3 length: 14 amino acids. CDR3 region: CASSQPAGTYEQYF. Here the CDR3 DNA reads TGTGCCAGCAGCCAACCCGCAGGGACCTACGAGCAGTACTTC.

Only one count was recorded for this clone. The chain carries TRBV7-2 and TRBJ1-4; D is perhaps TRBD1 (6 bases). The CDR3 runs to 14 residues. Germline-derived CDR1 and CDR2 are SGHTA and FQGNSA. V lost 4 bases and J lost 1, with 7 bases in between. The CDR3, as DNA: TGTGCCAGCAGCTCACAGGGAACTAATGAAAAACTGTTTTTT. Translating it yields CASSSQGTNEKLFF.

The chain employs TRBV30 and TRBJ2-7; TRBD2 is a possible D gene (5 bases). The CDR3 length is 12 residues. From germline, CDR1 is GTSNPN and CDR2 SVGIG (reference sequence). The V end lost 2 bases, the J end lost 7 bases, and 12 bases lay between the germline ends. The CDR3 DNA reads as TGTGCCTGGAGTAGGCAGACGGGGGAGCAGTACTTC. The encoded protein is CAWSRQTGEQYF.

The V gene is TRBV27, the J gene TRBJ1-1; weak D call: TRBD1 (5 bases). Germline V gives CDR1 MNHEY, CDR2 SMNVEV (reference sequence). CDR3 size: 15 residues. The V end lost 3 bases, the J end lost 6 bases, and 17 bases lay between the germline ends. DNA for the CDR3: TGTGCCAGCAGTTTTGGGAGGGGAGGGCAATCTGAAGCTTTCTTT. The encoded protein is CASSFGRGGQSEAFF.

The rearrangement links TRBV10-3 to TRBJ2-4; D ambiguous. Germline V gene sequence: CDR1 ENHRY, CDR2 SYGVKD. Trimming shortened V by 2 bases and J by 2 bases, and 10 bases separated the two germline ends. The CDR3 is 15 residues long. The CDR3 reads CAISELQSSKNIQYF. The DNA for the CDR3 is TGTGCCATCAGTGAGCTCCAGTCCTCCAAAAACATTCAGTACTTC.

The CDR3 reads CASSTLGTGRAEAFF. In DNA form, the CDR3 reads TGTGCCAGCAGTACCCTTGGGACAGGGCGAGCTGAAGCTTTCTTT. J is TRBJ1-1 and V is TRBV28, with 9 bases aligning to TRBD1. CDR1 is MDHEN and CDR2 is SYDVKM in the germline V gene. Trimming removed 5 bases from V and 6 bases from J; junction bases left unmatched: 10. The length of the CDR3 is 15 residues. Combining the CDR3 with reference TRBV28 and TRBJ1-1 gives the whole variable domain DVKVTQSSRYLVKRTGEKVFLECVQDMDHENMFWYRQDPGLGLRLIYFSYDVKMKEKGDIPEGYSVSREKKERFSLILESASTNQTSMYLCASSTLGTGRAEAFFGQGTRLTVV.

For the CDR3, the DNA is TGTGCCAGCAGCGTAGCCCGGACTAGCGGGAGGCGGAATGAGCAGTTCTTC. This encodes CASSVARTSGRRNEQFF. V and J are TRBV9 and TRBJ2-1; 14 bases are shared with TRBD2. With 0 bases clipped from V and 7 bases from J, the junction kept 6 bases outside the gene matches. The CDR3 sequence is 17 residues long. Germline V lookup: CDR1 SGDLS, CDR2 YYNGEE.

The CDR3 sequence: CASSIKLAGFVTGELFF. In DNA form, the CDR3 reads TGTGCCAGCAGCATAAAACTAGCGGGATTTGTAACCGGGGAGCTGTTTTTT. J is TRBJ2-2 and V is TRBV21-1; the table assigns TRBD2, which was not confirmed against the DNA. TRBV21-1 has pseudogene status. This CDR3 spans 17 amino acids.

Turning to this clone: The same CDR3 arises from other DNA sequences in this sample as well. V is TRBV27 and J is TRBJ1-1; possibly TRBD1 for D (6 bases). V was pared by 5 bases and J by 3 bases, with 16 bases between. Germline V gene sequence: CDR1 MNHEY, CDR2 SMNVEV (reference sequence). The CDR3 is 15 residues long. The CDR3 DNA follows: TGTGCCAGCAGTCTACAGGGTTTCCTGGACACTGAAGCTTTCTTT. Its protein is CASSLQGFLDTEAFF.

J is TRBJ2-2 and V is TRBV2; D uncertain. This CDR3 comprises 14 residues. V lost 4 bases and J lost 4, with 10 bases in between. In germline, CDR1 is SNHLY, CDR2 FYNNEI. As DNA, the CDR3 is TGTGCCAGCAGTGCTCGGTACGGCACCGGGGAGCTGTTTTTT. Translation: CASSARYGTGELFF.

The chain couples TRBV18 to TRBJ2-1, with TRBD1 matching 8 bases. With 3 bases clipped from V and 3 bases from J, the junction kept 4 bases outside the gene matches. This CDR3 comprises 15 residues. CDR1 is KGHSH, CDR2 LQKENI, per germline. The CDR3 here is CASSPQGAIYNEQFF. The CDR3 nucleotides are TGTGCCAGCTCACCCCAGGGGGCGATCTACAATGAGCAGTTCTTC.

This chain connects TRBV28 to TRBJ1-2, with a possible D match to TRBD1 (5 bases). V was pared by 9 bases and J by 3 bases, with 11 bases between. Looked up from germline, CDR1 is MDHEN and CDR2 is SYDVKM. CDR3 length: 12 amino acids. The CDR3 DNA sequence: TGTGCCAGTGACTCAGGGTACTATGGCTACACCTTC. Protein: CASDSGYYGYTF.

Only one count was recorded for this clone. The CDR3 loop is CASSPRTSGRTDTQYF. The CDR3 bases are TGTGCCAGCAGCCCTCGGACTAGCGGTCGCACAGATACGCAGTATTTT. This chain links TRBV7-9 with TRBJ2-3, with 10 bases that match TRBD2. The V segment lost 5 bases and the J segment 1 base; nucleotides outside the gene matches: 6. This CDR3 has 16 residues. Germline loops: CDR1 SEHNR, CDR2 FQNEAQ (reference sequence).

CDR3: CASSLSGLNTEAFF. The DNA for the CDR3 is TGCGCCAGCAGCTTGAGCGGGCTGAACACTGAAGCTTTCTTT. The J gene is TRBJ1-1, the V gene TRBV5-1, with unresolved D. Trimming stripped 1 base from V and 0 bases from J, with 7 bases between. The CDR3 covers 14 residues. CDR1 and CDR2 (germline): SGHRS, YFSETQ.

The V gene is TRBV5-1, the J gene TRBJ1-5; a weak D match, TRBD1 (5 bases). The germline V and J ends were trimmed by 3 bases and 3 bases, with 13 bases remaining between them. CDR1 SGHRS and CDR2 YFSETQ come from the germline V gene. CDR3 length: 15 amino acids. The CDR3 here is CASSWGSGPNQPQHF. Here the CDR3 DNA reads TGCGCCAGCAGCTGGGGATCAGGGCCCAATCAGCCCCAGCATTTT. Combining the CDR3 with reference TRBV5-1 and TRBJ1-5 gives the whole variable domain KAGVTQTPRYLIKTRGQQVTLSCSPISGHRSVSWYQQTPGQGLQFLFEYFSETQRNKGNFPGRFSGRQFSNSRSEMNVSTLELGDSALYLCASSWGSGPNQPQHFGDGTRLSIL.

The chain has TRBV19 and TRBJ2-1; 9 bases line up with TRBD1. The CDR3 has 14 residues. CDR1 is LNHDA and CDR2 is SQIVND in the germline V gene (reference sequence). Losses at the gene ends were 4 bases for V and 7 bases for J; bases not matched to a gene: 5. The CDR3 DNA reads as TGTGCCAGTAGTAAGGGGACAGGGTTGAATGAGCAGTTCTTC. Translated: CASSKGTGLNEQFF.

The V gene is TRBV20-1, the J gene TRBJ2-7; D remains ambiguous. The CDR3 loop spans 11 amino acids. Trimming pared 6 bases from V and 3 bases from J, leaving 9 bases between. Germline lookup yields CDR1 DFQATT and CDR2 SNEGSKA (reference sequence). The CDR3: CSAGNYYEQYF. In DNA form, the CDR3 reads TGCAGTGCCGGAAACTACTACGAGCAGTACTTC.

The rearrangement links TRBV27 to TRBJ2-1; tentatively, D is TRBD1 (6 bases). Germline CDR1 reads MNHEY; CDR2 reads SMNVEV (reference sequence). The CDR3 extends over 15 amino acids. Trimming took off 0 bases at V and 4 bases at J, with 10 bases between the two ends. The CDR3: CASSLSQGTYNEQFF. The CDR3 DNA sequence: TGTGCCAGCAGTTTATCACAGGGAACTTACAATGAGCAGTTCTTC.